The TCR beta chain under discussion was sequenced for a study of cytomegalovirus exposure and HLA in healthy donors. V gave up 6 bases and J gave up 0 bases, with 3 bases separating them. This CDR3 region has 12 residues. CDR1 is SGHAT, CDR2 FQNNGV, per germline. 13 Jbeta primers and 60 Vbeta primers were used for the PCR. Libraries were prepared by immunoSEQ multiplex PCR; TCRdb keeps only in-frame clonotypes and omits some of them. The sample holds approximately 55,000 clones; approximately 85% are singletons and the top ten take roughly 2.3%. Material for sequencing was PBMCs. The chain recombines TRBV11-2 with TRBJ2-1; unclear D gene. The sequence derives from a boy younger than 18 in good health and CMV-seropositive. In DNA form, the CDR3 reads TGTGCCAGCAGGAGCTCCTACAATGAGCAGTTCTTC. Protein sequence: CASRSSYNEQFF.